Following are 17 T cell receptor beta chains from one sample sequenced in a study of blood T cells in healthy people across ages. Through a sample-barcoded 5' primer and a J-beta primer mix, a second PCR was run for about 6 to 11 cycles. TCRdb called the 5' RACE reads again in MiXCR, with one record for every CDR3 protein. The table has around 500,000 distinct CDR3 sequences, about 25% seen once. This sample was shared with a second study, whose subject was T cells of mothers and their children.

The sequenced sample was blood. The receptors shown here come from a boy under 10 years old in good health.

The chain carries TRBV7-3 and TRBJ2-5, with 12 bases fitting TRBD2. V was pared by 5 bases and J by 2 bases, with 3 bases of the junction left unmatched. CDR1 is SGHTA and CDR2 is FQGTGA in the germline V gene. The CDR3 is 15 residues long. The CDR3: CASSPSGGEQETQYF. Here the CDR3 DNA reads TGTGCCAGCAGCCCTAGCGGGGGGGAGCAAGAGACCCAGTACTTC.

The chain links TRBV5-1 to TRBJ2-5, with 11 bases identical to TRBD2. The J call is uncertain, as TRBJ2-1 better fits the DNA end. Germline CDR1 reads SGHRS; CDR2 reads YFSETQ. This CDR3 region has 16 residues. CDR3 nucleotides: TGCGCCAGCAGCTTGGGTAGCGGGGGGGTGTACAATGAGCAGTTCTTC. This encodes CASSLGSGGVYNEQFF.

The genes are TRBV10-3 and TRBJ2-1; D is perhaps TRBD2 (5 bases). Germline loops: CDR1 ENHRY, CDR2 SYGVKD. Trimming stripped 4 bases from V and 5 bases from J, with 12 bases between. The CDR3 spans 14 residues. The CDR3 spells CAISVDPADNEQFF. CDR3 nucleotide sequence: TGTGCCATCAGTGTCGACCCAGCGGACAATGAGCAGTTCTTC.

V gene TRBV4-3 combines with J gene TRBJ2-5, with 7 positions matching TRBD1. The J call is doubtful: the DNA matches TRBJ2-7 better. This CDR3 is built from 16 residues. The germline V gene encodes CDR1 LGHNA and CDR2 YSLEER. The CDR3 protein is CASSYQTGTAHYEQYF. Here the CDR3 DNA reads TGCGCCAGCAGCTACCAAACCGGGACAGCCCATTACGAGCAGTACTTC.

This clonotype was detected a few times. The V and J genes are TRBV10-2 and TRBJ2-5; D is undetermined. The J call is doubtful: the DNA matches TRBJ2-1 better. The CDR3 totals 10 residues. CDR1 and CDR2 (germline): WSHSY, SAAADI. The CDR3 here is CASSDYEQFF. CDR3 nucleotide sequence: TGCGCCAGCAGCGATTATGAGCAGTTCTTC.

This sequence joins TRBV9 and TRBJ1-4, with D hard to call. The V end lost 3 bases, the J end lost 4 bases, and 13 bases lay between the germline ends. The CDR3 consists of 15 residues. Per the germline V gene, CDR1 is SGDLS and CDR2 is YYNGEE. The chain's CDR3 is CASSAEHSINEKLFF. The CDR3 DNA is TGTGCCAGCAGCGCAGAGCACAGCATTAATGAAAAACTGTTTTTT. The full variable domain, in which reference TRBV9 and TRBJ1-4 provide the parts outside the CDR3, is DSGVTQTPKHLITATGQRVTLRCSPRSGDLSVYWYQQSLDQGLQFLIQYYNGEERAKGNILERFSAQQFPDLHSELNLSSLELGDSALYFCASSAEHSINEKLFFGSGTQLSVL.

The rearrangement links TRBV12-3 or TRBV12-4 to TRBJ2-5; TRBD2 matches 12 bases. This CDR3 is built from 16 residues. The J segment lost 0 bases and the V segment lost 7 bases, leaving 6 bases of the junction unmatched. For the CDR3, the DNA is TGTGCCAGCATCAGAGGGACTAGCGGGTACCAAGAGACCCAGTACTTC. Translation gives CASIRGTSGYQETQYF.

Note on this clonotype: One junction end does not reproduce the germline sequence, and a read error may be involved. The chain recombines TRBV11-2 with TRBJ2-2, with TRBD1 matching 9 bases. Germline CDR1 reads SGHAT; CDR2 reads FQNNGV. CDR3 length equals 15 residues. The CDR3: CACSPGTGFTGELFF. In nucleotides, the CDR3 is TGTGCCTGCAGCCCCGGGACAGGGTTTACCGGGGAGCTGTTTTTT.

In its sample, this clonotype was seen a few times. The gene calls are TRBV7-6 and TRBJ1-4; 9 bases fit TRBD1. The CDR3 is 15 amino acids. Trimming at V came to 6 bases and at J to 4 bases, leaving 6 bases not matched to a gene. Germline values: CDR1 SGHVS, CDR2 FNYEAQ. This chain's CDR3 is CASRPRQGGNEKLFF. The CDR3 DNA reads as TGTGCCAGCAGGCCCCGACAGGGGGGTAATGAAAAACTGTTTTTT. The variable domain in full, completed from reference TRBV7-6 and TRBJ1-4, reads GAGVSQSPRYKVTKRGQDVALRCDPISGHVSLYWYRQALGQGPEFLTYFNYEAQQDKSGLPNDRFSAERPEGSISTLTIQRTEQRDSAMYRCASRPRQGGNEKLFFGSGTQLSVL.

Ten or more counts support this clonotype. The chain combines TRBV28 with TRBJ2-6, with 8 bases aligning to TRBD1. From germline, CDR1 is MDHEN and CDR2 SYDVKM. The length of the CDR3 is 15 residues. V trimming: 5 bases; J trimming: 2 bases; junction bases outside the gene matches: 2. Here the CDR3 reads CASSVQGAGANVLTF. CDR3 DNA: TGTGCCAGCAGTGTACAGGGGGCTGGGGCCAACGTCCTGACTTTC.

This chain joins TRBV27 and TRBJ1-1; 9 positions agree with TRBD1. V shed 4 bases, J shed 10 bases, and the junction held 10 bases outside the gene matches. The CDR3 extends over 14 amino acids. From germline, CDR1 is MNHEY and CDR2 SMNVEV (reference sequence). In DNA, the CDR3 is TGTGCCAGCAGTTCCGGCGGGACAGGGAGACGAGCTTTCTTT. This sequence encodes CASSSGGTGRRAFF.

The V call is TRBV5-1, the J call TRBJ2-1; the match to TRBD2 covers 13 bases. CDR1 is SGHRS, CDR2 YFSETQ, per germline. The V and J ends lost 3 bases and 12 bases, in that order; junction bases with no gene match: 9. The length of the CDR3 is 15 residues. CDR3 region: CASSSGTSGNWRQFF. The CDR3 nucleotides are TGCGCCAGCAGCTCCGGGACTAGCGGGAACTGGAGGCAGTTCTTC. Using reference TRBV5-1 and TRBJ2-1 for the parts outside the CDR3, the full variable domain is KAGVTQTPRYLIKTRGQQVTLSCSPISGHRSVSWYQQTPGQGLQFLFEYFSETQRNKGNFPGRFSGRQFSNSRSEMNVSTLELGDSALYLCASSSGTSGNWRQFFGPGTRLTVL.

The chain joins TRBV12-3 or TRBV12-4 to TRBJ2-3; perhaps TRBD2 as D (6 bases). The CDR3 spans 16 residues. Between the trimmed V and J ends, which lost 2 bases and 0 bases, there was a span of 12 bases. This chain's CDR3 is CASSLWVAASTDTQYF. In DNA form, the CDR3 reads TGTGCCAGCAGTTTATGGGTAGCGGCTAGCACAGATACGCAGTATTTT.

J is TRBJ2-5 and V is TRBV12-3 or TRBV12-4, with TRBD1 matching over 12 bases. V lost 3 bases to trimming and J lost 5 bases; unmatched junction nucleotides: 4. This CDR3 region has 15 residues. The CDR3 is CASSFSGQGAETQYF. The DNA for the CDR3 is TGTGCCAGCAGTTTTTCGGGACAGGGGGCCGAGACCCAGTACTTC.

This clonotype was detected only a few times. The J gene is TRBJ2-5, the V gene TRBV5-1; the D gene could be TRBD1 or TRBD2 (6 bases each). Germline CDR1 SGHRS, CDR2 YFSETQ. This CDR3 is built from 16 residues. V dropped 7 bases and J dropped 1 base, with 20 bases sitting between them. CDR3 sequence: CASRRGAGDFQETQYF. The DNA for the CDR3 is TGCGCCAGCCGCCGAGGGGCAGGGGACTTCCAAGAGACCCAGTACTTC. Variable domain in full (rest from reference TRBV5-1 and TRBJ2-5): KAGVTQTPRYLIKTRGQQVTLSCSPISGHRSVSWYQQTPGQGLQFLFEYFSETQRNKGNFPGRFSGRQFSNSRSEMNVSTLELGDSALYLCASRRGAGDFQETQYFGPGTRLLVL.

V is TRBV11-2 and J is TRBJ2-7; D gene uncertain. Trimming pared 4 bases from V and 3 bases from J, leaving 16 bases between. Germline loops: CDR1 SGHAT, CDR2 FQNNGV. This CDR3 comprises 15 residues. CDR3 bases: TGTGCCAGCAGCTCCCGAAAGGGCCAACTCTACGAGCAGTACTTC. This sequence encodes CASSSRKGQLYEQYF.

The V and J genes are TRBV12-3 or TRBV12-4 and TRBJ1-5; D unclear. The V end lost 4 bases, the J end lost 5 bases, and 6 bases lay between the germline ends. The CDR3 consists of 12 residues. CDR3 bases: TGTGCCAGCAGTTCCCTTTATCAGCCCCAGCATTTT. It specifies CASSSLYQPQHF.